The rows below give T cell receptor beta chains drawn from one sample of a study of T cell changes during pregnancy in multiple sclerosis. Sequencing used immunoSEQ multiplex PCR; TCRdb keeps in-frame clones, though not all of them. The sample comprises about 47,000 clones, 75% to 90% of which are singletons, and under 9.5% rests with the top ten. This sample comprised CD8+ T cells from peripheral blood mononuclear cells, obtained in the second trimester of pregnancy. These receptors came from a female donor with multiple sclerosis, enrolled in a pregnancy study. The CDR3 runs from the conserved cysteine through the conserved F or W. The order of the fields is J gene, D gene, CDR3 length, V gene, CDR3 protein. The D gene is left open where the match is weak.

>TRBJ2-1|TRBD2|16|TRBV7-9
CASRIIAGGAYNEQFF
>TRBJ2-7|.|16|TRBV7-9
CASSHTWRGVTYEQYF
>TRBJ2-3|TRBD1|15|TRBV11-2
CASSFGQGPTDTQYF
>TRBJ2-3|.|13|TRBV14
CASGQGGADTQYF
>TRBJ2-7|.|16|TRBV5-6
CASSPQGREISYEQYF
>TRBJ2-7|TRBD2|13|TRBV5-4
CASSWGGGYEQYF
>TRBJ2-7|.|14|TRBV19
CASSIDSEVYEQYF
>TRBJ2-7|.|14|TRBV6-5
CASSYSERPYEQYF
>TRBJ2-1|.|17|TRBV7-9
CASRDTSGIVLYNEQFF
>TRBJ2-1|TRBD2|15|TRBV6-4
CASSLRAGSYNEQFF
>TRBJ2-7|.|12|TRBV29-1
CSVTSTAYEQYF
>TRBJ1-1|TRBD1|14|TRBV15
CATSPTGDYTEAFF
>TRBJ2-7|TRBD1|14|TRBV19
CASSDFAGGVEQYF
>TRBJ2-5|TRBD1|15|TRBV5-6
CASSLGQGAGKTQYF
>TRBJ1-6|.|14|TRBV6-5
CASSPSSYNSPLHF
>TRBJ1-2|.|13|TRBV27
CASSFGRDYGYTF
>TRBJ2-2|.|17|TRBV15
CATSRVAGILNTGELFF
>TRBJ1-1|.|13|TRBV7-6
CASSPRGYTEAFF
>TRBJ2-7|TRBD1|15|TRBV5-8
CASSLEGQGSNEQYF
>TRBJ2-7|TRBD1|15|TRBV5-7
CASSPPPTGDYEQYF
>TRBJ2-1|.|15|TRBV2
CASSDPGMGYNEQFF
>TRBJ2-3|TRBD2|18|TRBV9
CASSVGLAGAPLTDTQYF
>TRBJ1-5|TRBD1|13|TRBV9
CASNQGVGQPQHF
>TRBJ1-2|TRBD1|15|TRBV5-5
CASSLITGGGYGYTF
>TRBJ2-3|TRBD1|15|TRBV6-1
CASSDPGTGGAPQYF
>TRBJ2-1|TRBD1|16|TRBV6-6
CASSWAGTGSNNEQFF
>TRBJ2-7|.|15|TRBV13
CASSSEASTVREQYF
>TRBJ1-3|.|14|TRBV11-2
CASTAGLSGNTIYF
>TRBJ2-3|.|13|TRBV10-3
CAISESEPDTQYF
>TRBJ2-7|.|13|TRBV7-9
CASSYTSSYEQYF
>TRBJ1-2|TRBD1|14|TRBV5-6
CASSSRTGGSGYTF